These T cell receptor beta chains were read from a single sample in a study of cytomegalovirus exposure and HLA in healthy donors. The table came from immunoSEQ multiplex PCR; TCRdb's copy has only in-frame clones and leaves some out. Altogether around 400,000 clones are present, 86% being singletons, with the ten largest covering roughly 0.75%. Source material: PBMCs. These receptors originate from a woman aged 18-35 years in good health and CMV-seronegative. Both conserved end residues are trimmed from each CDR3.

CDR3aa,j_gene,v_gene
SVNEGDTQY,TRBJ2-3,TRBV29-1
ASSLRQFNEKLF,TRBJ1-4,TRBV27
ASSGDRVFGTSGESLQETQY,TRBJ2-5,TRBV5-1
ASSFRDQPQH,TRBJ1-5,TRBV2
ASSQYGEKLF,TRBJ1-4,TRBV14
ASSQDRGGGETQY,TRBJ2-5,TRBV4-2
ASSEGRGQGYGNTIY,TRBJ1-3,TRBV6-1
ASSSQGAGSSYNEQF,TRBJ2-1,TRBV27
ASSLLGTYEQY,TRBJ2-7,TRBV28
ASSLGAWGNQPQH,TRBJ1-5,TRBV7-8
ATKSRPTGFEAF,TRBJ1-1,TRBV19
ASRAGQHYGYT,TRBJ1-2,TRBV6-5
ASSYSRGNQPQH,TRBJ1-5,TRBV6-5
ASSDVRAYEQY,TRBJ2-7,TRBV6-1
ASSLDGSINNEQF,TRBJ2-1,TRBV7-7
ASSGSSGSYSYNEQF,TRBJ2-1,TRBV7-9
ASSEQGDEQY,TRBJ2-7,TRBV7-7
ASRPHDSYAGYT,TRBJ1-2,TRBV6-4
ASSPIRPTSTDTQY,TRBJ2-3,TRBV7-8
ASSQEWRGGVLF,TRBJ2-2,TRBV4-2
AWSPGQGTGNTIY,TRBJ1-3,TRBV30
ASSPRTGSTDTQY,TRBJ2-3,TRBV11-1
AWSVQISGPYNEQF,TRBJ2-1,TRBV30
ASSPGDRGPTNYGYT,TRBJ1-2,TRBV7-9
ASSLLTGGYEQY,TRBJ2-7,TRBV6-5
ASRRTAQETQY,TRBJ2-5,TRBV7-8
ASRSSGTGAYRGNQPQH,TRBJ1-5,TRBV28
ASSEVLAGQETQY,TRBJ2-5,TRBV2
ASSVDPGSTEAF,TRBJ1-1,TRBV9
ASSLGLGLTEAF,TRBJ1-1,TRBV28
ASTRTAGGKYEQY,TRBJ2-7,TRBV5-1
ASSLDFGNSPLH,TRBJ1-6,TRBV28
ASSGGGAGLNEQF,TRBJ2-1,TRBV27
ASSSGGASYEQY,TRBJ2-7,TRBV5-6
ASSLAQGAFREQF,TRBJ2-1,TRBV5-1